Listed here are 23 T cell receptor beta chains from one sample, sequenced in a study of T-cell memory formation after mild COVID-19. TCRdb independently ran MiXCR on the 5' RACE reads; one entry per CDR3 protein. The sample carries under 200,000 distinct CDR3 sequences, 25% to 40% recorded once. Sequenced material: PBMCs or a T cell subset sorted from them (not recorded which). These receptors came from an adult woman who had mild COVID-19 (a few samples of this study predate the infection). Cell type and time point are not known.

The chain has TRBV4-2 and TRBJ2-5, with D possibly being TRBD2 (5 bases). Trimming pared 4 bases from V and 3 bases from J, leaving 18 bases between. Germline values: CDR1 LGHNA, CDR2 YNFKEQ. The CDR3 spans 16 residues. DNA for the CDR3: TGTGCCAGCAGCCCCCTTGCTGGGGAGCCCAAAGAGACCCAGTACTTC. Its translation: CASSPLAGEPKETQYF.

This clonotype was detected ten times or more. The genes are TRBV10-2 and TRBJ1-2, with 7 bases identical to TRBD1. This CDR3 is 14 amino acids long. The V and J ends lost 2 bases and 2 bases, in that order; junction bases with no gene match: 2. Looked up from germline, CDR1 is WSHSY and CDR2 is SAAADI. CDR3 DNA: TGCGCCAGCAGTGAGACGACAGGGAACTATGGCTACACCTTC. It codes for CASSETTGNYGYTF.

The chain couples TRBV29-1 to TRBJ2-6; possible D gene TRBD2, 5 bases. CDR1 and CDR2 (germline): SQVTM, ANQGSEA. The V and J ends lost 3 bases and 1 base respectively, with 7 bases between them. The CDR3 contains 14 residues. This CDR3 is CSVDGESGANVLTF. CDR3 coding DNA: TGCAGCGTTGACGGGGAGTCTGGGGCCAACGTCCTGACTTTC.

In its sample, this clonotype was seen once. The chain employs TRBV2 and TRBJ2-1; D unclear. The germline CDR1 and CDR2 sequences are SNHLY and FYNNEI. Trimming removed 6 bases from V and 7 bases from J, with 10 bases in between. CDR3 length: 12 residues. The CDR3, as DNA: TGTGCCAGCAGCCGGGCCTCGAATGAGCAGTTCTTC. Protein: CASSRASNEQFF.

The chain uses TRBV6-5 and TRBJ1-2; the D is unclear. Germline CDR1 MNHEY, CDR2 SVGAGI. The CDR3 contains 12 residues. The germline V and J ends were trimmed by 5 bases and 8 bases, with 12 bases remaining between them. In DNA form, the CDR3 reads TGTGCCAGCAGTCTAGGAGGGTCGGGCTACACCTTC. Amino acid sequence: CASSLGGSGYTF.

The chain's CDR3 is CASRPGQGTRQETQYF. The CDR3 DNA reads TGTGCCAGCAGACCGGGACAGGGAACCCGCCAAGAGACCCAGTACTTC. This chain connects TRBV6-2 or TRBV6-3 to TRBJ2-5, with TRBD1 matching over 9 bases. The CDR3 covers 16 residues. CDR1 and CDR2 from the germline V gene are MNHEY and SVGEGT. Unmatched junction bases numbered 9, after V lost 6 bases and J lost 1 base.

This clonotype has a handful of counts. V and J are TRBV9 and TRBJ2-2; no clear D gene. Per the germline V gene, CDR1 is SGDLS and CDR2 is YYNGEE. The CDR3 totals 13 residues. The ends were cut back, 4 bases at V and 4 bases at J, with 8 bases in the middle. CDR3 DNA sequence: TGTGCCAGCAGCACCCGTCCCACCGGGGAGCTGTTTTTT. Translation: CASSTRPTGELFF. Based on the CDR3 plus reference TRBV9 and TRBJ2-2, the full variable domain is DSGVTQTPKHLITATGQRVTLRCSPRSGDLSVYWYQQSLDQGLQFLIQYYNGEERAKGNILERFSAQQFPDLHSELNLSSLELGDSALYFCASSTRPTGELFFGEGSRLTVL.

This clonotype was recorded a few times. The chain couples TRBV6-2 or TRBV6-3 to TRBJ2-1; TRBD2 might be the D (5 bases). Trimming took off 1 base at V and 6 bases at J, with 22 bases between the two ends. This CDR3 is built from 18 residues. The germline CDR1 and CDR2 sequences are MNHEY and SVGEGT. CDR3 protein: CASSYLMRAGLSSNEQFF. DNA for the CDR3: TGTGCCAGCAGTTACTTAATGAGGGCTGGACTTTCTAGCAATGAGCAGTTCTTC.

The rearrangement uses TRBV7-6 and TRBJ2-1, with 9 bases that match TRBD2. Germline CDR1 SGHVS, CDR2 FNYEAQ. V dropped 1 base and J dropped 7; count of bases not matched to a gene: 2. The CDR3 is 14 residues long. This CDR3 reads CASSLGLAGNEQFF. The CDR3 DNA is TGTGCCAGCAGCTTAGGCCTAGCGGGAAATGAGCAGTTCTTC.

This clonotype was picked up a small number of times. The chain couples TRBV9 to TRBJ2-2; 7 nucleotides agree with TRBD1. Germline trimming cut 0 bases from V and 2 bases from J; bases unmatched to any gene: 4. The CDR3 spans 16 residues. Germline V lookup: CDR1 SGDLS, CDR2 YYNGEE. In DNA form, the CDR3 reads TGTGCCAGCAGCGTAGCGGGGACAGACAACACCGGGGAGCTGTTTTTT. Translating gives CASSVAGTDNTGELFF.

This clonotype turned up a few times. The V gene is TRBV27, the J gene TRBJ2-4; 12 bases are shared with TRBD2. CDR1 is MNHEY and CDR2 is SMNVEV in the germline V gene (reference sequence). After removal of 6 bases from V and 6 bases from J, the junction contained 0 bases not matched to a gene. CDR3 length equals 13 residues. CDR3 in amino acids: CASRLAGGNIQYF. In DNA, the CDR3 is TGTGCCAGCAGACTAGCGGGAGGAAACATTCAGTACTTC.

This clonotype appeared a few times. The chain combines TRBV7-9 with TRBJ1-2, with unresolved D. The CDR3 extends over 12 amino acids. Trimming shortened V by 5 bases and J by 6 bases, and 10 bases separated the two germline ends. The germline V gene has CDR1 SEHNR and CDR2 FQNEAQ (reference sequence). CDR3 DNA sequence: TGTGCCAGCAGCGTTACAGTAAATGGCTACACCTTC. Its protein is CASSVTVNGYTF.

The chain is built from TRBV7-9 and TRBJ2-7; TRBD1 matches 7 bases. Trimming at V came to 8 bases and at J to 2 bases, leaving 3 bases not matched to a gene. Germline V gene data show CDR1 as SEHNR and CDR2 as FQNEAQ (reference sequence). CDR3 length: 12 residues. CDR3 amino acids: CASGTATYEQYF. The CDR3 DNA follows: TGTGCCAGCGGGACAGCCACCTACGAGCAGTACTTC.

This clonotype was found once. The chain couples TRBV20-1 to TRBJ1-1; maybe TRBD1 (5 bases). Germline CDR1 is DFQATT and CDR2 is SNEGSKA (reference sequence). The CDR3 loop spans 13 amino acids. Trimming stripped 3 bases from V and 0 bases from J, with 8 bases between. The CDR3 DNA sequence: TGCAGTGCTAGGAGGGGCTTGAACACTGAAGCTTTCTTT. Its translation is CSARRGLNTEAFF.

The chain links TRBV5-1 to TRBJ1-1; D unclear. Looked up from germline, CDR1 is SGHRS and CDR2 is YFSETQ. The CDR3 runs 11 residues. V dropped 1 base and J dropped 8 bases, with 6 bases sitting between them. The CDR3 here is CASSLNSEAFF. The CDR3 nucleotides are TGCGCCAGCAGCTTGAACAGCGAAGCTTTCTTT.

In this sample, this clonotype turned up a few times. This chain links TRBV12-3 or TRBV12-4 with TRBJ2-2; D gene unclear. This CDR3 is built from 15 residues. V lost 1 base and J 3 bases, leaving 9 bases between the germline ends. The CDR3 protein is CASSLVGWHTGELFF. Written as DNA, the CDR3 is TGTGCCAGCAGTTTAGTGGGCTGGCACACCGGGGAGCTGTTTTTT.

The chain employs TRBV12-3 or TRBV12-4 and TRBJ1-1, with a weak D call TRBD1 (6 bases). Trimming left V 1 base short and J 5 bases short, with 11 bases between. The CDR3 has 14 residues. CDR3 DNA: TGTGCCAGCAGTTTAGGAGGGGGGCGTACTGAAGCTTTCTTT. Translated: CASSLGGGRTEAFF.

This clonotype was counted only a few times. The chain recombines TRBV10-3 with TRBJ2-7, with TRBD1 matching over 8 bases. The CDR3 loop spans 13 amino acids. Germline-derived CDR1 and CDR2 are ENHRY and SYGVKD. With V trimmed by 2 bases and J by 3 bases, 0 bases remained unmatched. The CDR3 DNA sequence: TGTGCCATCAGTGAGACAGGGGGCTACGAGCAGTACTTC. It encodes CAISETGGYEQYF.

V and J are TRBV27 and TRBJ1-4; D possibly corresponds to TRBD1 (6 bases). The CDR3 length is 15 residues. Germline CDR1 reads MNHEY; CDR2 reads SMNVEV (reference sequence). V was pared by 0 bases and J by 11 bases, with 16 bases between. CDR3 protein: CASSLSSGGPSKLFF. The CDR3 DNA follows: TGTGCCAGCAGTTTATCGTCGGGGGGCCCCTCCAAACTGTTTTTT.

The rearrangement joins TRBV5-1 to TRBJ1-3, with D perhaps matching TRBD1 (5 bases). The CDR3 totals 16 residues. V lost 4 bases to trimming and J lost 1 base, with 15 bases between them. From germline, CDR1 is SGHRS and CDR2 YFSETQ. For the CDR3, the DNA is TGCGCCAGCAGCGGGGGGACGAAGGTATCTGGAAACACCATATATTTT. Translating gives CASSGGTKVSGNTIYF. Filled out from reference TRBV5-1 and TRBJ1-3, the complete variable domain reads KAGVTQTPRYLIKTRGQQVTLSCSPISGHRSVSWYQQTPGQGLQFLFEYFSETQRNKGNFPGRFSGRQFSNSRSEMNVSTLELGDSALYLCASSGGTKVSGNTIYFGEGSWLTVV.

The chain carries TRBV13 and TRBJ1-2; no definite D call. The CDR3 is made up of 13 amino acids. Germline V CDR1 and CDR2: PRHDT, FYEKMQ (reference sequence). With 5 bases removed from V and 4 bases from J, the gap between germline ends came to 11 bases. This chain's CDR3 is CASSPRGPYGYTF. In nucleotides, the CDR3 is TGTGCCAGCAGCCCTCGGGGTCCCTATGGCTACACCTTC.

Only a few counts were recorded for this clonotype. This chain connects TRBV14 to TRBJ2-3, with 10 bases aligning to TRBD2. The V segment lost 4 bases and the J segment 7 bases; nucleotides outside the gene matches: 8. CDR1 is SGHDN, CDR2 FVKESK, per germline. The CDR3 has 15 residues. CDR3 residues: CASSPRASGGNTQYF. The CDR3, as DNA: TGTGCCAGCAGCCCTCGGGCTAGCGGGGGTAATACGCAGTATTTT.

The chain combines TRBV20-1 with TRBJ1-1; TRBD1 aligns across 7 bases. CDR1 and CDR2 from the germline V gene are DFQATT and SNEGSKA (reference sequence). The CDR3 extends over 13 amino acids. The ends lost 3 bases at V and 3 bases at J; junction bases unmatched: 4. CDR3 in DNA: TGCAGTGCTAGGACCACAGGGGACACTGAAGCTTTCTTT. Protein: CSARTTGDTEAFF.